This record concerns one T cell receptor beta chain sequence. The CDR3 is 15 residues long. V lost 0 bases to trimming and J lost 4 bases, with 12 bases between them. Germline CDR1 and CDR2: WSHSY and SAAADI. This sample is drawn from a study of T cell clonotyping in hematopoietic cell transplantation. The assay was immunoSEQ multiplex PCR, and TCRdb's table has in-frame clones only and misses some. The top ten hold 0.95% of the sample, which has approximately 41,000 clones, around 96% seen once. Sample: peripheral blood mononuclear cells. The receptor was derived from a man younger than 40 in good health. Some clones in this sample may be carry-over from other donors' samples. The chain employs TRBV10-2 and TRBJ1-2; no clear D. The CDR3 DNA sequence: TGCGCCAGCAGTGAGTCGACTCACGGACGCTATGGCTACACCTTC. Residues: CASSESTHGRYGYTF.